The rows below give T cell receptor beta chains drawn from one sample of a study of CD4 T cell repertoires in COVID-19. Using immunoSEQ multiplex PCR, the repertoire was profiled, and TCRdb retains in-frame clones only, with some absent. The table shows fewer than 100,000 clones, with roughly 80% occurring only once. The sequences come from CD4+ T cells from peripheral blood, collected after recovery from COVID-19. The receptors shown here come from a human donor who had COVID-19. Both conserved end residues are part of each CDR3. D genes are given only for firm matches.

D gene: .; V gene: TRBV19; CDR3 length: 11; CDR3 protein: CASSIQGAQYF
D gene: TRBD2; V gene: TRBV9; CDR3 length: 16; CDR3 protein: CASSKTSGAFTDTQYF
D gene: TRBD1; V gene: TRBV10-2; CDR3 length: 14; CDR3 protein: CASSTGGYGNTIYF
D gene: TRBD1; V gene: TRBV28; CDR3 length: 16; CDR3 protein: CASTIGGGRSSSPLHF
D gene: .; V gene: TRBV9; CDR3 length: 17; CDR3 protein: CASSARQDPRSYNEQFF
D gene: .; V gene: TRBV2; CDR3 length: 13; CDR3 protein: CANRDIMNTEAFF
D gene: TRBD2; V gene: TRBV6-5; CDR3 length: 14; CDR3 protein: CASSRDYQDYEQYF
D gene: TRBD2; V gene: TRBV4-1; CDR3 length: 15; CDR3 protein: CASSHQTSANYEQYF
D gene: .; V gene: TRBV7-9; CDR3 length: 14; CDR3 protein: CASSFGLSYNEQFF
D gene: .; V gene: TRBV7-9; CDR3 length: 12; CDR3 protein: CASSLGTGEQYF
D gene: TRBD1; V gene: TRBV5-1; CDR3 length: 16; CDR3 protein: CASSLGQGDTGNTIYF
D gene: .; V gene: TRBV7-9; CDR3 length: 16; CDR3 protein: CAGSSSPTATNEKLFF
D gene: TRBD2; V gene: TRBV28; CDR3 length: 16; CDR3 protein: CASSYPSSGSRKTQYF
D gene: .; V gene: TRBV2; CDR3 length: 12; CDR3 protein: CASTQMGNEQFF
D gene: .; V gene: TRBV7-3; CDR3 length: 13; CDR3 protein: CASSQQVSTEAFF
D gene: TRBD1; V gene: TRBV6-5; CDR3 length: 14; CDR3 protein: CASSTTGDGYGYTF
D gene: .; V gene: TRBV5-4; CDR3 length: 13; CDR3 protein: CASSLDSNYGYTF
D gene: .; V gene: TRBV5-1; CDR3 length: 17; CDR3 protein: CASSLEGGIAPYNEQFF
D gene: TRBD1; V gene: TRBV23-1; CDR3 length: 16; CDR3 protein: CASSHPRDRDSYEQYF
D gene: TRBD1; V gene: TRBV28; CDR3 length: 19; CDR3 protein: CASSIEVGTGAWRNQPQHF
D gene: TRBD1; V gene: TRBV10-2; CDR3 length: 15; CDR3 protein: CASSGTGLLTDTQYF
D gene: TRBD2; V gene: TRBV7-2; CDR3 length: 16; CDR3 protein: CASSLVLAGGGETQYF
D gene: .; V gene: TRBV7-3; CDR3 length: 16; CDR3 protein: CASSLGWESGANVLTF
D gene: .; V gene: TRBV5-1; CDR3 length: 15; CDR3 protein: CASSSGQFPNYGYTF
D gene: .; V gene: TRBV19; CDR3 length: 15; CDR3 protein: CASSIVGRGDTEAFF
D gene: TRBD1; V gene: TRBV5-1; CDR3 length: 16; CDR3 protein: CASSLVGQGYGAEAFF
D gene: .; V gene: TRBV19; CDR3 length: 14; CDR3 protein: CASSEMWQTNTIYF
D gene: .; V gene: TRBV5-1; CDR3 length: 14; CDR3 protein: CASSLWGVGTEAFF
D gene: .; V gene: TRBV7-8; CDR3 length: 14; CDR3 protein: CASSLGTSTDTQYF
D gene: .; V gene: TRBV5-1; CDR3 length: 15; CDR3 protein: CASSSGGSGQETQYF
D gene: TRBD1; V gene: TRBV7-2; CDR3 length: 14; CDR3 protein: CASSLGQGGSPLHF
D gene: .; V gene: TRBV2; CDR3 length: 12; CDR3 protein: CASGGSGNTIYF
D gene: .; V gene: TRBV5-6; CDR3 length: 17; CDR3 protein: CASSLGRDWQSVTEAFF
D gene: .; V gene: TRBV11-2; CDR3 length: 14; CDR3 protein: CASSLVGSNYGYTF
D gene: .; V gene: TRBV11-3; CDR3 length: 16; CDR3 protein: CASSSSADTIIDTQYF
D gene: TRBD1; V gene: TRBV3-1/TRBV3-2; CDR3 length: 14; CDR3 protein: CASSRQGYTGELFF
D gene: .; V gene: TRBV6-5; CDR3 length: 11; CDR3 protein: CAGGRPLALTF
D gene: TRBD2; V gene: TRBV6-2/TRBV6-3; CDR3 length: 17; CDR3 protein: CASSFLGLAGGKETQYF
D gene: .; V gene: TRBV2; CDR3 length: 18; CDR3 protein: CASERDPKGQPLNYGYTF
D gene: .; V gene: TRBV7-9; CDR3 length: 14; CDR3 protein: CASSLMGLDEKLFF
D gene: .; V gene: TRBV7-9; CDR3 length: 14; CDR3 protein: CASSLAGAAYEQYF
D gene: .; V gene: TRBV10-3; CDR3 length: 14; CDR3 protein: CAISEGRDTGELFF
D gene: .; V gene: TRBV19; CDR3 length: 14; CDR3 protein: CASRTGGSQETQYF
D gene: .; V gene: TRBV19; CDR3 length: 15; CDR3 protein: CASSTSAGRTDTQYF
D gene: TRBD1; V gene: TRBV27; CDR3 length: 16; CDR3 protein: CASTLSGQGARGEQYF
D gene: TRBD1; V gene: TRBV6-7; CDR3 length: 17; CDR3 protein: CASSYSRRQGFRETQYF
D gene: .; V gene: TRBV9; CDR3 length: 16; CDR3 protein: CASSPIPRTEVYGYTF
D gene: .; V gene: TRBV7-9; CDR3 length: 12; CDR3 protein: CASSLDVGEQYF
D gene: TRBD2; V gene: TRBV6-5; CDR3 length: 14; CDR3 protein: CASRRTSGSYEQYF
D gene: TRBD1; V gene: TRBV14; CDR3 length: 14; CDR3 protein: CASSHRDRRQKLFF
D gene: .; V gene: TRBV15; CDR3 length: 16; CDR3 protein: CATSRGSGGRGTEAFF
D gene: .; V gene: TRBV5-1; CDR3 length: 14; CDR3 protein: CASSLGSTREKLFF
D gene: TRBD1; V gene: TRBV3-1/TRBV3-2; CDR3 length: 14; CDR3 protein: CASRSDRVNTEAFF
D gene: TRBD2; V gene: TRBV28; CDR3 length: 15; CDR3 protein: CASSSLLAAIETQYF